The clone carrying this T cell receptor (beta chain) was seen a few times. This sample is part of a study of shared clonotypes between healthy human individuals. The CDR3 loop spans 15 amino acids. Per the germline V gene, CDR1 is MNHEY and CDR2 is SMNVEV (reference sequence). Trimming stripped 5 bases from V and 2 bases from J, with 15 bases between. Repertoires were generated with immunoSEQ multiplex PCR, while TCRdb's copy carries only in-frame clones and drops some. The sample comprises roughly 1 million clones, about four fifths of which are singletons, and more than 0.5% rests with the top ten.

This chain joins TRBV27 and TRBJ2-5; TRBD1 is a possible D gene (6 bases). This clonotype was obtained from a man aged 18-30 years in good health. Some clones in this sample may be carry-over from other donors' samples. Sequenced: memory CD4+ T cells from PBMCs. Subset specified: CD45RA-negative fraction. The CDR3 DNA follows: TGTGCCAGCAGTCCCGCTTCTAGGGGGCAAGAGACCCAGTACTTC. It yields the protein CASSPASRGQETQYF.